Listed below are T cell receptor beta chains from one sample, sequenced in a study of shared clonotypes between healthy human individuals. Using immunoSEQ multiplex PCR, the repertoire was profiled, and TCRdb retains in-frame clones only, with some absent. The data show some 500,000 clones, roughly 95% seen once. Material: naive CD4+ T cells sorted from blood. The receptors come from a woman in her twenties or thirties in good health. Both conserved end residues are part of each CDR3. The D gene is left open where the match is weak. Clone sizes are given selectively: once, few, many, or a class where the clone is expanded.

clone_size cdr3_length j_call d_call v_call cdr3_aa cdr3_nt
. 15 TRBJ2-2 . TRBV28 CASRDSSSNTGELFF TGTGCCAGCAGAGACAGCTCCTCGAACACCGGGGAGCTGTTTTTT
. 16 TRBJ1-5 TRBD1 TRBV19 CASSSLDRGRTQPQHF TGTGCCAGTAGTAGCCTGGACAGGGGGCGAACTCAGCCCCAGCATTTT
. 14 TRBJ2-7 TRBD2 TRBV28 CASSLLGGNYEQYF TGTGCCAGCAGTTTACTCGGGGGGAACTACGAGCAGTACTTC
. 14 TRBJ2-7 . TRBV28 CASSPWPSSYEQYF TGTGCCAGCAGCCCCTGGCCTTCCTCCTACGAGCAGTACTTC
. 15 TRBJ2-1 TRBD1 TRBV2 CASRERTGGYNEQFF TGTGCCAGCAGGGAGAGGACAGGGGGCTACAATGAGCAGTTCTTC
. 13 TRBJ2-5 . TRBV5-1 CASSSVLQETQYF TGCGCCAGCAGTTCGGTACTACAAGAGACCCAGTACTTC
. 16 TRBJ2-5 TRBD1 TRBV6-7 CASRGNRTGRQETQYF TGTGCCAGCAGAGGGAACAGGACAGGGCGTCAAGAGACCCAGTACTTC
. 16 TRBJ2-3 TRBD2 TRBV19 CASSRLAGGLTDTQYF TGTGCCAGTAGTAGACTAGCGGGAGGGCTCACAGATACGCAGTATTTT
. 15 TRBJ2-1 . TRBV5-1 CASSLVTSSYNEQFF TGCGCCAGCAGCTTGGTCACAAGCTCCTACAATGAGCAGTTCTTC
. 15 TRBJ1-3 . TRBV6-1 CAIRLWGNSGNTIYF TGTGCCATCCGTCTTTGGGGGAACTCTGGAAACACCATATATTTT
. 15 TRBJ2-1 TRBD2 TRBV7-7 CASSLLAGGVDEQFF TGTGCCAGCAGCTTACTAGCGGGAGGGGTAGATGAGCAGTTCTTC
. 14 TRBJ1-5 . TRBV2 CASSEQGPGNPQHF TGTGCCAGCAGTGAACAGGGTCCAGGTAATCCCCAGCATTTT
. 15 TRBJ1-6 . TRBV19 CASSPFSGGNSPLHF TGTGCCAGTTCTCCCTTCAGTGGCGGCAATTCACCCCTCCACTTT
. 16 TRBJ2-7 . TRBV21-1 CASSTKAIRIPYEQYF TGTGCCAGCAGTACTAAGGCCATACGGATTCCCTACGAGCAGTACTTC
. 14 TRBJ2-1 . TRBV19 CASSRGLTLPKQFF TGTGCCAGTAGTAGGGGACTGACACTCCCCAAGCAGTTCTTC
. 16 TRBJ2-1 . TRBV5-1 CASSLESSSSYNEQFF TGCGCCAGCAGCTTGGAGAGTAGCAGCTCCTACAATGAGCAGTTCTTC
. 16 TRBJ1-3 . TRBV9 CASSVEAVTSGNTIYF TGTGCCAGCAGCGTAGAGGCGGTGACCTCTGGAAACACCATATATTTT
. 15 TRBJ2-2 TRBD2 TRBV11-3 CASSLVWEGSGELFF TGTGCCAGCAGCTTAGTATGGGAGGGATCCGGGGAGCTGTTTTTT
. 12 TRBJ2-2 TRBD1 TRBV25-1 CASSNRGGELFF TGTGCCAGCAGTAACAGGGGTGGGGAGCTGTTTTTT
. 12 TRBJ1-2 . TRBV28 CASSRQPYGYTF TGTGCCAGCAGCCGACAGCCCTATGGCTACACCTTC
. 14 TRBJ2-2 . TRBV9 CASTGPKLTGELFF TGTGCCAGCACAGGGCCAAAGTTGACCGGGGAGCTGTTTTTT
. 14 TRBJ1-1 . TRBV18 CASSYRTDDTEAFF TGTGCCAGCTCATATCGAACAGATGACACTGAAGCTTTCTTT
. 13 TRBJ1-1 . TRBV5-5 CASRGLEGTEAFF TGTGCCAGCCGAGGGCTTGAAGGCACTGAAGCTTTCTTT
. 13 TRBJ1-2 TRBD1 TRBV6-1 CASSWDRGGGYTF TGTGCCAGCAGTTGGGACAGGGGGGGTGGCTACACCTTC
. 14 TRBJ2-1 . TRBV7-2 CASCHGVSYNEQFF TGTGCCAGCTGCCACGGAGTATCCTACAATGAGCAGTTCTTC
. 14 TRBJ2-7 TRBD1 TRBV7-2 CASSFQNRGNEQYF TGTGCCAGCAGCTTTCAGAACAGGGGAAACGAGCAGTACTTC
. 17 TRBJ2-3 . TRBV2 CASSVGPRGASTDTQYF TGTGCCAGCAGTGTAGGGCCCCGAGGCGCGAGCACAGATACGCAGTATTTT
. 14 TRBJ1-3 TRBD1 TRBV6-6 CASSYQGVMDTIYF TGTGCCAGCAGTTACCAGGGGGTCATGGACACCATATATTTT
. 11 TRBJ2-7 . TRBV5-4 CASSLRDEQYF TGTGCCAGCAGCCTTAGGGACGAGCAGTACTTC
. 14 TRBJ2-2 TRBD1 TRBV6-6 CASTRWTGTGELFF TGTGCCAGCACCCGATGGACAGGGACTGGGGAGCTGTTTTTT
. 14 TRBJ1-1 . TRBV18 CASSPQQMNTEAFF TGTGCCAGCTCACCACAACAGATGAACACTGAAGCTTTCTTT
once 15 TRBJ2-2 TRBD1 TRBV2 CASRPTGANTGELFF TGTGCCAGCAGGCCTACAGGGGCGAACACCGGGGAGCTGTTTTTT
. 14 TRBJ2-1 . TRBV10-3 CAISRRDLANEQFF TGTGCCATCAGCCGAAGGGACCTTGCGAATGAGCAGTTCTTC
. 14 TRBJ2-2 TRBD2 TRBV18 CASALRGSNGELFF TGTGCCAGCGCTCTCCGCGGGAGTAACGGGGAGCTGTTTTTT
. 15 TRBJ1-1 . TRBV18 CASSPPSSMNTEAFF TGTGCCAGCTCACCACCGAGCAGCATGAACACTGAAGCTTTCTTT
. 14 TRBJ1-1 . TRBV19 CASSTPGANTEAFF TGTGCCAGTAGTACCCCGGGGGCGAACACTGAAGCTTTCTTT
. 14 TRBJ2-4 . TRBV2 CASSEVVAKNIQYF TGTGCCAGCAGTGAAGTCGTAGCCAAAAACATTCAGTACTTC
. 13 TRBJ2-7 . TRBV2 CASTGQKYSEQYF TGTGCCAGCACTGGACAGAAGTACTCCGAGCAGTACTTC
. 15 TRBJ1-5 . TRBV4-1 CASSGTQGDNQPQHF TGCGCCAGCAGCGGCACTCAGGGAGACAATCAGCCCCAGCATTTT
. 14 TRBJ2-3 . TRBV6-5 CASSWRASTDTQYF TGTGCCAGCAGTTGGAGGGCAAGCACAGATACGCAGTATTTT
. 14 TRBJ2-1 TRBD2 TRBV28 CASSIRGGPNEQFF TGTGCCAGCAGTATTCGGGGGGGGCCCAATGAGCAGTTCTTC
. 16 TRBJ1-3 . TRBV10-3 CAINLQGPSSGNTIYF TGTGCCATCAACTTACAGGGTCCCAGCTCTGGAAACACCATATATTTT
. 11 TRBJ1-4 . TRBV28 CASSSAVKLFF TGTGCCAGCAGTTCAGCGGTAAAACTGTTTTTT
. 14 TRBJ2-7 . TRBV28 CASSLAAVLGEQYF TGTGCCAGCAGTTTGGCGGCCGTCCTAGGCGAGCAGTACTTC
. 13 TRBJ1-2 . TRBV7-9 CASSSSWGAGYTF TGTGCCAGCAGCTCAAGCTGGGGGGCGGGCTACACCTTC
. 13 TRBJ2-2 . TRBV10-1 CASSELWTGELFF TGCGCCAGCAGTGAGCTCTGGACCGGGGAGCTGTTTTTT
. 16 TRBJ2-6 TRBD1 TRBV4-1 CASSQLQGSGANVLTF TGCGCCAGCAGCCAATTACAGGGGTCTGGGGCCAACGTCCTGACTTTC
. 15 TRBJ2-7 . TRBV5-5 CASSWGIGISYEQYF TGTGCCAGCAGTTGGGGTATCGGCATCTCCTACGAGCAGTACTTC
. 15 TRBJ1-4 . TRBV2 CASSAVVAANEKLFF TGTGCCAGCAGTGCGGTGGTGGCTGCTAATGAAAAACTGTTTTTT
. 16 TRBJ1-6 . TRBV4-1 CASSQVQTWPKSPLHF TGCGCCAGCAGCCAAGTGCAGACTTGGCCGAAATCACCCCTCCACTTT